This TCR beta chain was recovered during a study of cytomegalovirus exposure and HLA in healthy donors. At the level of the study: The same platform as the roughly 700 first-cohort repertoires was used for the roughly 130 validation repertoires, a later analysis reported.

Study-level points and caveats: It was around 160 TCR beta chains that were listed as cytomegalovirus-associated.

Produced via immunoSEQ multiplex PCR; TCRdb's table is partial and in-frame only. This sample has 68,000 or so clones; about 90% occur once, and the top ten carry 1.2%. Germline V gene lookup returns CDR1 MGHRA and CDR2 YSYEKL. The CDR3 runs to 13 residues. V lost 4 bases, J lost 8 bases, and 12 bases lay in between. Comment on this clone: Its matching antigen is unknown.

Sequencing was performed on PBMCs. This rearrangement joins TRBV4-1 to TRBJ2-1, with D perhaps TRBD2 (6 bases). The TCR originated in a woman in her late teens or twenties in good health and CMV-seronegative. The CDR3 sequence is CASSLRTNDEQFF. The CDR3 nucleotides read TGCGCCAGCAGCCTACGGACTAACGATGAGCAGTTCTTC.